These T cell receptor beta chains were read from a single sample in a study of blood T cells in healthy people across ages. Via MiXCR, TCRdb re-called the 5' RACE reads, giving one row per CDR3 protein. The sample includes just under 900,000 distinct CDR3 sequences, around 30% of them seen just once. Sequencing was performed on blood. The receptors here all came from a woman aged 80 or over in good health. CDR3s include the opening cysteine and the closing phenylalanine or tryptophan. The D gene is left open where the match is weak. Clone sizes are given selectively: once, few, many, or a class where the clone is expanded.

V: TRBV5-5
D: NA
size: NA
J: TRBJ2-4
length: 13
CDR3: CASEGVAKNIQYF
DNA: TGTGCCAGTGAGGGGGTAGCCAAAAACATTCAGTACTTC

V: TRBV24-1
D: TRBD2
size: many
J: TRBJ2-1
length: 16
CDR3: CATSDFGLAGYNEQFF
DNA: TGTGCCACCAGTGATTTTGGCCTAGCGGGGTACAATGAGCAGTTCTTC

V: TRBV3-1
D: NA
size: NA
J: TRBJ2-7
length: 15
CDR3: CASSQAGEPLYEQYF
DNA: TGTGCCAGCAGCCAAGCGGGTGAACCTCTGTACGAGCAGTACTTC

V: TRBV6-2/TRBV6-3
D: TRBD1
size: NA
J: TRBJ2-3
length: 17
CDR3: CASSYRPLGQVTDTQYF
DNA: TGTGCCAGCAGTTACCGACCGTTGGGACAGGTCACAGATACGCAGTATTTT

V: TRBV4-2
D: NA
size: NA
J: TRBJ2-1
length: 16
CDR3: CASSQDQTLTYNEQFF
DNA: TGTGCCAGCAGCCAAGATCAAACACTGACCTACAATGAGCAGTTCTTC

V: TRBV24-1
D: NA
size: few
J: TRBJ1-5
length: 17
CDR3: CATSGGTTKFFNQPQHF
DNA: TGTGCCACCAGTGGAGGGACGACAAAATTTTTCAATCAGCCCCAGCATTTT

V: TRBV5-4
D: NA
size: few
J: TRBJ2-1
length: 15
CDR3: CASSRTGSVYNEQFF
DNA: TGTGCCAGTAGCAGGACGGGTTCGGTCTACAATGAGCAGTTCTTC

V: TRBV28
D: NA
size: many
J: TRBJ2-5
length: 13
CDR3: CASTPRGSETQYF
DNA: TGTGCCAGCACCCCTAGGGGGTCGGAGACCCAGTACTTC

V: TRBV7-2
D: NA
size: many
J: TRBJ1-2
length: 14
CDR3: CASSSSGLGYGYTF
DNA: TGTGCCAGCAGCTCTTCGGGCCTCGGCTATGGCTACACCTTC

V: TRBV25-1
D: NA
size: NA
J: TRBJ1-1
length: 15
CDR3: CASSELVATGTEAFF
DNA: TGTGCCAGCAGTGAACTGGTAGCGACAGGCACTGAAGCTTTCTTT

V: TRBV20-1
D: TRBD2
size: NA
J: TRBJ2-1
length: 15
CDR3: CSARISGRPYNEQFF
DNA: TGCAGTGCTAGAATAAGCGGGAGGCCCTACAATGAGCAGTTCTTC

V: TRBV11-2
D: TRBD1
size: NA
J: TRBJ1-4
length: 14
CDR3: CASSPTGGWEKLFF
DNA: TGTGCCAGCAGCCCGACAGGGGGCTGGGAAAAACTGTTTTTT

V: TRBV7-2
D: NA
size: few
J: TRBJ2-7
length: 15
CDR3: CASSLQPGAIYEQYF
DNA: TGTGCCAGCAGCTTACAGCCGGGGGCGATCTACGAGCAGTACTTC

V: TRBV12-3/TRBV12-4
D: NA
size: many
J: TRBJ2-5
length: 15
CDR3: CASRSGIGGQETQYF
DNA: TGTGCCAGCAGATCAGGGATAGGGGGTCAAGAGACCCAGTACTTC

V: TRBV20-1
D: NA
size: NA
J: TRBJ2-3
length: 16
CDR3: CGAFSATSASTDTQYF
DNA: TGCGGTGCTTTCTCGGCGACTTCTGCTAGCACAGATACGCAGTATTTT

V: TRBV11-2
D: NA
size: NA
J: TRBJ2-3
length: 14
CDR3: CASSLVAARDTQYF
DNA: TGTGCCAGCAGCTTAGTGGCGGCCCGGGATACGCAGTATTTT

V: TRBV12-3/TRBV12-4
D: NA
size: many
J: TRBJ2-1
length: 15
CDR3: CASSFFGTRYNEQFF
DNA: TGTGCCAGCAGTTTTTTTGGGACGCGTTACAATGAGCAGTTCTTC

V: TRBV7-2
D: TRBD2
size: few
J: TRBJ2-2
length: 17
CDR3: CASSFGGLAGLTGELFF
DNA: TGTGCCAGCAGCTTTGGGGGACTAGCGGGGCTAACCGGGGAGCTGTTTTTT

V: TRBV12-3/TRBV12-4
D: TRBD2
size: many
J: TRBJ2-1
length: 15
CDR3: CASLALRGGVNEQFF
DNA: TGTGCCAGTCTTGCTCTCCGGGGGGGCGTAAATGAGCAGTTCTTC

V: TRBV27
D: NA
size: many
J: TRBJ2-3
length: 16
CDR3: CASSLYQSFSTDTQYF
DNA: TGTGCCAGCAGTTTATATCAATCCTTTAGCACAGATACGCAGTATTTT

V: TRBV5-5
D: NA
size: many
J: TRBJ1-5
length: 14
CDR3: CASSPDSWNQPQHF
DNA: TGTGCCAGCAGCCCTGACAGCTGGAATCAGCCCCAGCATTTT

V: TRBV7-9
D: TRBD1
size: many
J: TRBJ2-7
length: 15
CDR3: CASSRKGGESYEQYF
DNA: TGTGCCAGCAGCCGGAAAGGGGGCGAATCCTACGAGCAGTACTTC

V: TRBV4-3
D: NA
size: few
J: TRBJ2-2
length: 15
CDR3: CASSQASGGTGELFF
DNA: TGCGCCAGCAGCCAGGCCTCAGGTGGGACCGGGGAGCTGTTTTTT

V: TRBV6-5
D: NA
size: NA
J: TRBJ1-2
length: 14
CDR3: CASSYQSDNYGYTF
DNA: TGTGCCAGCAGTTACCAGTCTGATAACTATGGCTACACCTTC

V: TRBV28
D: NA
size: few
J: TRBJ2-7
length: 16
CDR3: CASSWAGSSFGHEQYF
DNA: TGTGCCAGCAGCTGGGCGGGGTCCTCATTCGGGCACGAGCAGTACTTC

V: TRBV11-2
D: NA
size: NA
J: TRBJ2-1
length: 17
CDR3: CASSIVRGGGPDNEQFF
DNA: TGTGCCAGCAGTATTGTCCGGGGAGGGGGTCCGGACAATGAGCAGTTCTTC

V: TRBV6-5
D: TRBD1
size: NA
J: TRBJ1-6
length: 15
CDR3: CASRMEGTVNSPLHF
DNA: TGTGCCAGCCGTATGGAGGGGACAGTCAATTCACCCCTCCACTTT

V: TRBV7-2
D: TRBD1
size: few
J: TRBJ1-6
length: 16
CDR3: CASRRTQGAGNSPLHF
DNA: TGTGCCAGCAGAAGAACTCAGGGGGCCGGTAATTCACCCCTCCACTTT

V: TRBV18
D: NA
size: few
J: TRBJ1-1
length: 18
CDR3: CASSPEARALIMNTEAFF
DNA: TGTGCCAGCTCACCAGAGGCCCGGGCCCTTATTATGAACACTGAAGCTTTCTTT

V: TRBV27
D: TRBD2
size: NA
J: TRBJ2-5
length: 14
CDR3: CASRGGGKNNEQYF
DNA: TGTGCCAGCCGGGGCGGGGGAAAGAACAATGAGCAGTACTTC

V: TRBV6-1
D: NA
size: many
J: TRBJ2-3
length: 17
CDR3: CASSEERFGGRTDTQYF
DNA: TGTGCCAGCAGTGAAGAAAGATTCGGGGGCCGCACAGATACGCAGTATTTT

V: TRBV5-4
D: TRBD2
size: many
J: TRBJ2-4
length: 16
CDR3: CASSWWTSGGKNIQYF
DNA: TGTGCCAGCAGCTGGTGGACTAGCGGGGGCAAAAACATTCAGTACTTC

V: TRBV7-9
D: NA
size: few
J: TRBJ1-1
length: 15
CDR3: CASSLARNRNTEAFF
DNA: TGTGCCAGCAGCTTAGCGAGGAACAGGAACACTGAAGCTTTCTTT

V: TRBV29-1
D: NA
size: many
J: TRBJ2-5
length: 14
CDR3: CSVDIWGGQETQYF
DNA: TGCAGCGTTGATATATGGGGCGGCCAAGAGACCCAGTACTTC

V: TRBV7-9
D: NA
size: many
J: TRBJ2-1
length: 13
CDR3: CASVPGAYNEQFF
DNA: TGTGCCAGCGTCCCGGGGGCCTACAATGAGCAGTTCTTC

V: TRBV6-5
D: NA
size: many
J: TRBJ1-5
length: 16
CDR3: CASSYVGIGSNQPQHF
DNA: TGTGCCAGCAGTTACGTGGGAATTGGGAGCAATCAGCCCCAGCATTTT

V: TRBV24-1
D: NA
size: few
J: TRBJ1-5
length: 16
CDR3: CATSDNRYPSNQPQHF
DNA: TGTGCCACCAGTGATAACAGGTACCCTAGCAATCAGCCCCAGCATTTT

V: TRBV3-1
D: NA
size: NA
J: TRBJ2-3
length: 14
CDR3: CASSLGPCTDTQYF
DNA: TGTGCCAGCAGCTTGGGACCTTGCACAGATACGCAGTATTTT

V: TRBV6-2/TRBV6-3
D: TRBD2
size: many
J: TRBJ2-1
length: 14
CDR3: CASLGAGGPEEQFF
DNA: TGTGCCAGCTTAGGAGCGGGGGGGCCAGAAGAGCAGTTCTTC

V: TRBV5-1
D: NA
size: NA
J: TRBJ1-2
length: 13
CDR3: CASSFEGLDGYTF
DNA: TGCGCCAGCAGCTTCGAAGGGCTAGATGGCTACACCTTC

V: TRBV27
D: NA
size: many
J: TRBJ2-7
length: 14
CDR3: CASSSPAISYEQYF
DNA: TGTGCCAGCAGTTCCCCGGCAATCTCCTACGAGCAGTACTTC

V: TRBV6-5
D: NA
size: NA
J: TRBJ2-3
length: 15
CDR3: CASSYPAWITDTQYF
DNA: TGTGCCAGCAGTTACCCAGCATGGATCACAGATACGCAGTATTTT

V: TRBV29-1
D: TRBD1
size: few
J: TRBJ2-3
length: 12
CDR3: CSFWTGGDTQYF
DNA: TGCAGCTTTTGGACAGGGGGTGATACGCAGTATTTT

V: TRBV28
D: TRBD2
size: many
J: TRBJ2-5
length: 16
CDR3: CASRPDGRGMGETQYF
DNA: TGTGCCAGCAGACCTGATGGGAGGGGAATGGGAGAGACCCAGTACTTC

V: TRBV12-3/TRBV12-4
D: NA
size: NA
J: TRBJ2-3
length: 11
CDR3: CASSRADAQYF
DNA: TGTGCCAGCAGTAGGGCAGATGCGCAGTATTTT

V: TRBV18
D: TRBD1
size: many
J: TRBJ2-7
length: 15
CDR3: CASSSGTGGLNEQYF
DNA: TGTGCCAGCTCAAGCGGGACAGGGGGCTTGAACGAGCAGTACTTC

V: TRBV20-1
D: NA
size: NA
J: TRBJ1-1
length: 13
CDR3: CSARRLPNTEAFF
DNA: TGCAGTGCTAGAAGACTACCGAACACTGAAGCTTTCTTT

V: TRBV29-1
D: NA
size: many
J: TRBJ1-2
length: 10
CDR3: CSVVDTGYTF
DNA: TGCAGCGTCGTGGATACTGGCTACACCTTC

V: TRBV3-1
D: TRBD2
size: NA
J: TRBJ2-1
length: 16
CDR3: CASNQDPSGGYNEQFF
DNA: TGTGCCAGCAACCAAGATCCTAGCGGGGGTTACAATGAGCAGTTCTTC

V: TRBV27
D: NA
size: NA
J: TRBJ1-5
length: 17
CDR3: CASTRKPPEMGNQPQHF
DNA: TGTGCCAGCACTCGGAAACCGCCAGAAATGGGCAATCAGCCCCAGCATTTT

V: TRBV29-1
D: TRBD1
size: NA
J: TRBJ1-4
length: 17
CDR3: CSVGPGQGARANEKLFF
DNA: TGCAGCGTAGGACCGGGACAGGGGGCGCGGGCTAATGAAAAACTGTTTTTT

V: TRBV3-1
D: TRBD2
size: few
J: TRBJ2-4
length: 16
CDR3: CASSQGLAGVGNIQYF
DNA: TGTGCCAGCAGCCAAGGGCTAGCGGGGGTGGGGAACATTCAGTACTTC

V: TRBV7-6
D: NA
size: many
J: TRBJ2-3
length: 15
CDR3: CASSLAGGGADTQYF
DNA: TGTGCCAGCAGCTTAGCAGGGGGGGGCGCAGATACGCAGTATTTT

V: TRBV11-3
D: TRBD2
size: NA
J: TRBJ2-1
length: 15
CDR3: CASSLGLAGFNEQFF
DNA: TGTGCCAGCAGCTTAGGACTAGCGGGTTTCAATGAGCAGTTCTTC

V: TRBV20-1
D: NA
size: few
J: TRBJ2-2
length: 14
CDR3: CSARGGPNTGELFF
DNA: TGCAGTGCTAGAGGGGGACCGAACACCGGGGAGCTGTTTTTT